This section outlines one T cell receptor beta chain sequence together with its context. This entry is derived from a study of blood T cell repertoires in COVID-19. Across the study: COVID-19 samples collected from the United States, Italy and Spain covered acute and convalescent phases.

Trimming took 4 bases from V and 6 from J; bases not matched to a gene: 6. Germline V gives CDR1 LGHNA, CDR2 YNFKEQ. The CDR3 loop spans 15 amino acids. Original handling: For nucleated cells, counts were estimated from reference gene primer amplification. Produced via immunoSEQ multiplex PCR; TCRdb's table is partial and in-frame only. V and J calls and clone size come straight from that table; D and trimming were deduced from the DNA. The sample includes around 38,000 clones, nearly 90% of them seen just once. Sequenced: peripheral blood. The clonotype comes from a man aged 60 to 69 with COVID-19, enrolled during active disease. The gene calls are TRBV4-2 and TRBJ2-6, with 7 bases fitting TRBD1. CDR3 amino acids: CASSLRDSVANVLTF. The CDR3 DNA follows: TGTGCCAGCAGCCTAAGGGACAGTGTGGCCAACGTCCTGACTTTC.